In its sample, the clone carrying this T cell receptor beta chain was seen many times. Its antigen is unknown. The data derive from a study of identical twins. TCRdb re-called the 5' RACE reads with MiXCR, one entry per CDR3 protein. This table holds about 660,000 distinct CDR3 sequences, 8.5% to 9.5% found once. Trimming removed 1 base at V and 1 base at J, with 8 bases between. From germline, CDR1 is SGHRS and CDR2 YFSETQ. This CDR3 has 14 residues. Broader study findings: Those out-of-frame alpha sequences shared by twins showed an excess of low generation probability. Among monozygotic twins, out-of-frame TCR alpha sharing exceeded what models predicted. The degree of excess twin sharing was weaker in beta out-of-frame sequences. There is a chance that invariant MAIT and iNKT cells partially muddied zero-insertion analyses.

The same data also went into a second study, on yellow fever vaccine responses in identical twins.

This sequence joins TRBV5-1 and TRBJ2-5; D is tentatively TRBD1 or TRBD2 (5 bases each). This TCR derives from a woman younger than 30 in good health. Sequenced material: PBMCs. CDR3 bases: TGCGCCAGCAGCTTGAGAGGGACCCAAGAGACCCAGTACTTC. It is translated as CASSLRGTQETQYF.